This entry lists 32 T cell receptor beta chains sequenced from one sample in a study of CD8+CD57+ T cells in acquired aplastic anemia. Selection for sequencing was limited to patients who had shown CD8+CD57+ cell expansion by flow cytometry. Investigators profiled TCR beta VDJ and CDR3 from genomic DNA template. Using its own MiXCR run on the reads, TCRdb lists one record per CDR3 protein. The data hold under 200,000 distinct CDR3 sequences, with around half observed a single time. The sample comprised sorted CD4+, CD8+, or CD8+CD57+ T cells (not recorded which) from PBMCs. These receptors were obtained from a human donor with aplastic anemia.

This sequence joins TRBV9 and TRBJ2-7; D possibly corresponds to TRBD2 (6 bases). The CDR3 covers 15 residues. The germline V gene has CDR1 SGDLS and CDR2 YYNGEE. The V end was cut by 4 bases, the J end by 2 bases, with 16 bases between. CDR3 sequence: CASSPLGGGPYEQYF. The CDR3 nucleotides are TGTGCCAGCAGCCCTTTGGGGGGTGGACCCTACGAGCAGTACTTC.

As DNA, the CDR3 is TGCAGTGGGGTATCCGGGACAGGGCGTAATTCACCCCTCCACTTT. Protein: CSGVSGTGRNSPLHF. The V call is TRBV20-1, the J call TRBJ1-6; 9 nucleotides line up with TRBD1. CDR3 size: 15 residues. CDR1 and CDR2 from the germline V gene are DFQATT and SNEGSKA (reference sequence). Unmatched junction bases numbered 10, after V lost 7 bases and J lost 6 bases.

V gene TRBV30 combines with J gene TRBJ2-1; the match to TRBD2 covers 7 bases. Trimming at V came to 7 bases and at J to 5 bases, leaving 17 bases not matched to a gene. Germline V CDR1 and CDR2: GTSNPN, SVGIG (reference sequence). The CDR3 has 16 residues. The CDR3, as DNA: TGTGCCTCCTCCGGGGGGATGGGTCGGACGGACAATGAGCAGTTCTTC. It translates to CASSGGMGRTDNEQFF.

This chain uses TRBV15 with TRBJ2-7; D might be TRBD1 (5 bases). This CDR3 has 12 amino acids. Germline lookup yields CDR1 LNHNV and CDR2 YYDKDF (reference sequence). Trimming cost V 8 bases and J 2 bases, with 10 bases left between them. The CDR3 DNA reads as TGTGCCACCGGGTTAGGGGCCTACGAGCAGTACTTC. Its protein product is CATGLGAYEQYF.

The rearrangement joins TRBV29-1 to TRBJ2-1; TRBD2 matches at 9 bases. This CDR3 has 14 amino acids. V was pared by 8 bases and J by 8 bases, with 13 bases of the junction left unmatched. Germline V CDR1 and CDR2: SQVTM, ANQGSEA. The CDR3 nucleotides are TGCAGCTTGTCGGTTAGCGGGAGTGGTGATGAGCAGTTCTTC. As protein: CSLSVSGSGDEQFF.

This clonotype was found many times. This chain connects TRBV4-2 to TRBJ1-1; D perhaps matches TRBD1 (5 bases). CDR3 length equals 15 residues. The germline V gene has CDR1 LGHNA and CDR2 YNFKEQ. Between the trimmed V and J ends, which lost 2 bases and 4 bases, there was a span of 14 bases. Here the CDR3 DNA reads TGTGCCAGCAGCCAAATCGGGCCTGGGGGCACTGAAGCTTTCTTT. Encoded protein: CASSQIGPGGTEAFF.

For this clonotype: This could be a read error, since a much larger clone is one nucleotide away. The CDR3 does not end in the conserved phenylalanine or tryptophan, so this is likely a read error. The rearrangement links TRBV6-1 to TRBJ1-1; D might be TRBD1 (6 bases). V was pared by 6 bases and J by 0 bases, with 14 bases between. This CDR3 has 15 residues. Germline assignment: CDR1 MNHNS and CDR2 SASEGT. The CDR3 region has the DNA TGTGCCAGCAGGGGGGCAGGGGCCCTGAACACTGAAGCTTTCTTA. Its translation: CASRGAGALNTEAFL.

As to this clonotype: This clone may be a read error of a much larger clone one base away. The rearrangement uses TRBV7-7 and TRBJ2-5; 11 bases line up with TRBD2. CDR1 and CDR2 from the germline V gene are SSHAT and FNYEAQ (reference sequence). The CDR3 contains 16 residues. Here the CDR3 reads CASSLAGGWIQETQYF. Here the CDR3 DNA reads TGTGCTAGCAGCTTAGCGGGAGGGTGGATCCAAGAGACCCAGTACTTC.

In the case of this clonotype: Relative to the germline gene, one junction end is altered; a read error may explain this. J is TRBJ2-1 and V is TRBV10-1, with D tentatively TRBD1 or TRBD2 (7 bases each). Germline V CDR1 and CDR2: WNHNN, SYGVQD (reference sequence). The CDR3 is 17 amino acids. The CDR3 loop reads CASSDSGGGTVNNEQFF. In DNA, the CDR3 is TGTGCCAGCAGTGATTCAGGGGGAGGGACGGTAAACAATGAGCAGTTCTTC.

For this clonotype: This could be a read error, since a much larger clone is one nucleotide away. J is TRBJ2-7 and V is TRBV9; D remains ambiguous. CDR3 length: 14 residues. Germline V gene lookup returns CDR1 SGDLS and CDR2 YYNGEE. CDR3 amino acids: CASSTTSSSYERYF. The CDR3 bases are TGTGCCAGCAGCACAACCTCAAGTTCCTACGAGCGGTACTTC.

The table lists this clonotype with many counts. This chain uses TRBV20-1 with TRBJ2-5, with 11 nucleotides matching TRBD2. This CDR3 comprises 14 residues. Looked up from germline, CDR1 is DFQATT and CDR2 is SNEGSKA (reference sequence). The ends lost 0 bases at V and 4 bases at J; junction bases unmatched: 1. The CDR3 DNA reads as TGCAGTGCTAGAGACGGGACTAGCGGAGAGACCCAGTACTTC. It encodes CSARDGTSGETQYF.

The sample holds many counts of this clonotype. The chain has TRBV7-9 and TRBJ2-6; D gene unclear. Germline V gives CDR1 SEHNR, CDR2 FQNEAQ (reference sequence). This CDR3 contains 13 residues. Between the trimmed V and J ends, which lost 5 bases and 4 bases, there was a span of 6 bases. CDR3 coding DNA: TGTGCCAGCAGCCCTCGGGGGGCCAACGTCCTGACTTTC. This encodes CASSPRGANVLTF. Variable domain in full (rest from reference TRBV7-9 and TRBJ2-6): DTGVSQNPRHKITKRGQNVTFRCDPISEHNRLYWYRQTLGQGPEFLTYFQNEAQLEKSRLLSDRFSAERPKGSFSTLEIQRTEQGDSAMYLCASSPRGANVLTFGAGSRLTVL.

This clonotype was picked up many times. This chain joins TRBV7-8 and TRBJ2-3; 7 bases agree with TRBD2. Looked up from germline, CDR1 is SGHVS and CDR2 is FQNEAQ. The CDR3 extends over 13 amino acids. The ends lost 5 bases at V and 8 bases at J; junction bases unmatched: 7. DNA of the CDR3: TGTGCCAGCAGCCCCACACTAGCGTCTACGCAGTATTTT. It yields the protein CASSPTLASTQYF.

This chain joins TRBV20-1 and TRBJ1-2; 7 nucleotides line up with TRBD1. CDR3 length: 15 residues. Germline loops: CDR1 DFQATT, CDR2 SNEGSKA (reference sequence). V shed 2 bases, J shed 3 bases, and the junction held 9 bases outside the gene matches. The CDR3 sequence: CSARSPDRDHYGYTF. CDR3 coding DNA: TGCAGTGCTAGATCCCCAGACAGGGATCACTATGGCTACACCTTC.

This clonotype occurred many times. V gene TRBV7-9 combines with J gene TRBJ2-1; TRBD2 matches 14 bases. This CDR3 spans 14 amino acids. The ends lost 5 bases at V and 13 bases at J; junction bases unmatched: 7. Looked up from germline, CDR1 is SEHNR and CDR2 is FQNEAQ (reference sequence). This CDR3 is CASSETSGRAVQFF. DNA of the CDR3: TGTGCCAGCAGCGAGACTAGCGGGAGGGCCGTTCAGTTCTTC.

This clonotype showed up just a few times. This chain joins TRBV19 and TRBJ2-4; 7 bases map to TRBD2. Germline CDR1 reads LNHDA; CDR2 reads SQIVND (reference sequence). The CDR3 is made up of 15 amino acids. With V trimmed by 4 bases and J by 7 bases, 10 bases remained unmatched. This CDR3 is CASSTLTSSINIQYF. DNA of the CDR3: TGTGCCAGTAGTACCCTGACTAGCTCTATCAACATTCAGTACTTC.

This clonotype has at least ten counts. The chain links TRBV5-1 to TRBJ2-7; 13 bases map to TRBD2. Germline-derived CDR1 and CDR2 are SGHRS and YFSETQ. The junction had 9 bases not matched to a gene; V was cut back by 0 bases and J by 6 bases. The CDR3 spans 17 residues. CDR3 in amino acids: CASSLGGTSGASGEQYF. The CDR3 nucleotides are TGCGCCAGCAGCTTGGGGGGGACTAGCGGGGCTTCGGGCGAGCAGTACTTC.

As to this clonotype: This may be a read error: a much more frequent sequence differs by one nucleotide. The V call is TRBV4-1, the J call TRBJ2-7, with 7 positions matching TRBD2. J was trimmed by 7 bases and V by 2 bases; bases with no gene match: 14. The CDR3 is 16 amino acids. Germline V gene sequence: CDR1 MGHRA, CDR2 YSYEKL. The DNA of the CDR3 is TGCGCCAGCAGCCAAATGCTAGCGGACCCCGGGGATGAGCAGTACTTC. Residues: CASSQMLADPGDEQYF.

The chain joins TRBV12-3 or TRBV12-4 to TRBJ2-2; D is tentatively TRBD1 or TRBD2 (6 bases each). Trimming shortened V by 4 bases and J by 7 bases, and 16 bases separated the two germline ends. The CDR3 is 15 amino acids. The CDR3 region has the DNA TGTGCCAGCAGTTGGGCCCCGGGGGCAGGCGGGGAGCTGTTTTTT. Its translation: CASSWAPGAGGELFF.

In regard to this clonotype: Since a much larger clone is just one base distant, this may be a read error. The V gene is TRBV20-1, the J gene TRBJ1-5, with D hard to call. The length of the CDR3 is 16 residues. Germline assignment: CDR1 DFQATT and CDR2 SNEGSKA (reference sequence). The V end lost 3 bases, the J end lost 0 bases, and 15 bases lay between the germline ends. CDR3: CSASRGLEDSNQPQHF. CDR3 in DNA: TGCAGTGCTAGCCGCGGGCTTGAGGATAGCAATCAGCCCCAGCATTTT.

The table lists this clonotype with many counts. The chain carries TRBV19 and TRBJ2-2; TRBD2 aligns across 10 bases. Per the germline V gene, CDR1 is LNHDA and CDR2 is SQIVND (reference sequence). This CDR3 contains 16 residues. With 1 base clipped from V and 5 bases from J, the junction kept 4 bases outside the gene matches. CDR3 sequence: CASSIGGLASTGELFF. In DNA form, the CDR3 reads TGTGCCAGTAGTATAGGGGGACTAGCGTCGACCGGGGAGCTGTTTTTT.

This clonotype was seen ten or more times. This may be a read error, as it is one base from a much larger clone. The gene calls are TRBV24-1 and TRBJ2-5, with TRBD2 identical over 12 bases. The CDR3 length is 15 residues. Germline V CDR1 and CDR2: KGHDR, SFDVKD. The CDR3 DNA reads as TGTGCCCCCAGTTCGACTAGCGGGAGAGGAGAGACCCAGTACTTC. Encoded protein: CAPSSTSGRGETQYF.

This clonotype was picked up a small number of times. The chain uses TRBV5-1 and TRBJ1-2, with no clear D. Trimming took off 0 bases at V and 8 bases at J, with 14 bases between the two ends. Per germline, CDR1 SGHRS and CDR2 YFSETQ. The CDR3 sequence is 14 residues long. In nucleotides, the CDR3 is TGCGCCAGCAGCTTGGGGGATCCGGAGTTAGGCTACACCTTC. It yields the protein CASSLGDPELGYTF.

This clonotype has ten or more counts. The chain is built from TRBV20-1 and TRBJ2-3; TRBD2 matches at 7 bases. The CDR3 consists of 14 residues. CDR1 and CDR2 (germline): DFQATT, SNEGSKA (reference sequence). The junction had 5 bases not matched to a gene; V was cut back by 5 bases and J by 0 bases. Here the CDR3 reads CSAAGRESTDTQYF. In DNA, the CDR3 is TGCAGTGCTGCGGGGCGGGAGAGCACAGATACGCAGTATTTT.

The chain links TRBV7-8 to TRBJ2-1, with 8 bases matching TRBD2. In germline, CDR1 is SGHVS, CDR2 FQNEAQ. J was trimmed by 5 bases and V by 3 bases; bases with no gene match: 9. The length of the CDR3 is 16 residues. In DNA form, the CDR3 reads TGTGCCAGCAGCTTGCCCAGCGGGAGAGTCGACAATGAGCAGTTCTTC. Residues: CASSLPSGRVDNEQFF.

This clonotype was counted between two and nine times. This sequence joins TRBV12-5 and TRBJ1-5, with TRBD1 matching 7 bases. The CDR3 contains 14 residues. V was clipped by 6 bases and J by 6 bases; unmatched bases: 8. Germline assignment: CDR1 LGHNT and CDR2 FRNRAP. The CDR3 DNA follows: TGTGCTAGTGGCCCTTCAGGGGGTGGTCAGCCCCAGCATTTT. This gives the protein CASGPSGGGQPQHF.

This clonotype showed up many times. J is TRBJ1-3 and V is TRBV19; D remains unclear. CDR1 LNHDA and CDR2 SQIVND come from the germline V gene (reference sequence). CDR3 size: 14 residues. Trimming stripped 5 bases from V and 2 bases from J, with 10 bases between. The CDR3 here is CASSGSRTGNTIYF. CDR3 sequence (DNA): TGTGCCAGTAGTGGGTCAAGAACTGGAAACACCATATATTTT. The variable domain in full, with the rest retrieved from reference TRBV19 and TRBJ1-3, is DGGITQSPKYLFRKEGQNVTLSCEQNLNHDAMYWYRQDPGQGLRLIYYSQIVNDFQKGDIAEGYSVSREKKESFPLTVTSAQKNPTAFYLCASSGSRTGNTIYFGEGSWLTVV.

This chain uses TRBV15 with TRBJ1-2; D is undetermined. Trimming stripped 4 bases from V and 1 base from J, with 16 bases between. From germline, CDR1 is LNHNV and CDR2 YYDKDF (reference sequence). The CDR3 runs to 16 residues. DNA of the CDR3: TGTGCCACCAGCACCGAGATTTCTGACCTTAACTATGGCTACACCTTC. Its protein is CATSTEISDLNYGYTF.

A remark on this clonotype: This may stem from a read error, because a much larger clone lies one nucleotide away. The CDR3 coding sequence is TGTGCCAGCAGGGTCGGCAGGTTAGGCACTGAAGCTTTCTTT. Translating gives CASRVGRLGTEAFF. V gene TRBV6-1 combines with J gene TRBJ1-1; D gene unclear. V gave up 6 bases and J gave up 4 bases, with 15 bases separating them. This CDR3 contains 14 residues. Germline V gives CDR1 MNHNS, CDR2 SASEGT.

This clonotype was seen many times. This chain uses TRBV28 with TRBJ1-1; D not resolved. This CDR3 region has 12 residues. CDR1 MDHEN and CDR2 SYDVKM come from the germline V gene. V dropped 5 bases and J dropped 11 bases, with 15 bases sitting between them. The CDR3 here is CASSQLLGVAFF. CDR3 nucleotide sequence: TGTGCCAGCAGTCAACTACTTGGCGTGGCTTTCTTT.

V and J are TRBV11-1 and TRBJ2-7; 9 bases map to TRBD2. With 6 bases clipped from V and 2 bases from J, the junction kept 11 bases outside the gene matches. The CDR3 covers 16 residues. The V gene's germline CDR1 is SGHAT and CDR2 FQDESV (reference sequence). CDR3 in amino acids: CASRPGLAGETYEQYF. The DNA of the CDR3 is TGTGCCAGCAGGCCGGGACTAGCAGGAGAGACCTACGAGCAGTACTTC.

This clonotype was seen a handful of times. The chain combines TRBV9 with TRBJ1-2, with D unresolved. The V gene lost 0 bases and the J gene lost 0 bases, with 9 bases spanning the gap. CDR1 is SGDLS, CDR2 YYNGEE, per germline. The CDR3 sequence is 15 residues long. The CDR3 protein is CASSVGAEANYGYTF. The CDR3 coding sequence is TGTGCCAGCAGCGTAGGGGCAGAAGCTAACTATGGCTACACCTTC.